The rows below give T cell receptor beta chains drawn from one sample of a study of T cell responses to AZD1222 COVID-19 vaccine. Repertoires were generated with immunoSEQ multiplex PCR, while TCRdb's copy carries only in-frame clones and drops some. The repertoire consists of about 160,000 clones, with over 80% occurring once and the leading ten covering around 1.8%. Material: peripheral blood, obtained on day 0 of AZD1222 vaccination. These receptors were collected from an adult in good health. Each CDR3 is given with its conserved first and last residue. Each record gives: clone size, V gene, D gene, J gene, CDR3 DNA, CDR3 protein. A D gene is named only where the DNA matches it firmly. Clone sizes are given selectively: once, few, many, or a class where the clone is expanded.

size: .; V: TRBV24-1; D: TRBD2; J: TRBJ2-1; DNA: TGTGCCACCAGTGATTTAACTAGCGAGCGGGAGTTCTTC; CDR3: CATSDLTSEREFF
size: .; V: TRBV7-2; D: .; J: TRBJ2-1; DNA: TGTGCCAGCCGGTACGGCGGGAACCTCAATGAGCAGTTCTTC; CDR3: CASRYGGNLNEQFF
size: .; V: TRBV6-1; D: TRBD2; J: TRBJ2-3; DNA: TGTGCCAGCAGTGAACAGGGACTAGCATACGGCTTGAGCACAGATACGCAGTATTTT; CDR3: CASSEQGLAYGLSTDTQYF
size: .; V: TRBV4-3; D: TRBD2; J: TRBJ2-3; DNA: TGCGCCAGCAGCCAGCCGGGACTAGCGCAAGATACGCAGTATTTT; CDR3: CASSQPGLAQDTQYF
size: .; V: TRBV27; D: TRBD1; J: TRBJ1-5; DNA: TGTGCCAGCAGCCGGACAGGGGCCGGGCAGCCCCAGCATTTT; CDR3: CASSRTGAGQPQHF
size: .; V: TRBV7-7; D: .; J: TRBJ1-1; DNA: TGTGCCAGCAGCCTACAACCGAACACTGAAGCTTTCTTT; CDR3: CASSLQPNTEAFF
size: once; V: TRBV7-2; D: TRBD2; J: TRBJ2-1; DNA: TGTGCCAGCAGCTTAAGCAGCGGGGGGAGGAATGAGCAGTTCTTC; CDR3: CASSLSSGGRNEQFF
size: .; V: TRBV2; D: .; J: TRBJ1-4; DNA: TGTGCCAGCCAAGTTGGGGGCGGGAATGAAAAACTGTTTTTT; CDR3: CASQVGGGNEKLFF
size: once; V: TRBV24-1; D: .; J: TRBJ1-2; DNA: TGTGCCACCAGTACAGCTCCGGGGGGCTACACCTTC; CDR3: CATSTAPGGYTF
size: .; V: TRBV6-5; D: .; J: TRBJ2-7; DNA: TGTGCCAGCAGTTCCCTCTCGACCGGGACACCTTACGAGCAGTACTTC; CDR3: CASSSLSTGTPYEQYF
size: .; V: TRBV15; D: TRBD1; J: TRBJ2-7; DNA: TGTGCCACCAGCAGAGGGGACAGGGAAGACGAGCAGTACTTC; CDR3: CATSRGDREDEQYF
size: .; V: TRBV5-8; D: .; J: TRBJ1-1; DNA: TGTGCCAGCAGCCTAGTTGCTCGGGTTGAGAACACTGAAGCTTTCTTT; CDR3: CASSLVARVENTEAFF
size: once; V: TRBV28; D: .; J: TRBJ2-7; DNA: TGTGCCAGCTGCCTAAGTTACTACGAGCAGTACTTC; CDR3: CASCLSYYEQYF
size: .; V: TRBV2; D: .; J: TRBJ1-4; DNA: TGTGCCAGCAGCGACAGACCCAATGAAAAACTGTTTTTT; CDR3: CASSDRPNEKLFF
size: .; V: TRBV5-4; D: TRBD1; J: TRBJ2-7; DNA: TGTGCCAGCAGCCAATCGACAGGGATAACCTACGAGCAGTACTTC; CDR3: CASSQSTGITYEQYF
size: .; V: TRBV7-2; D: .; J: TRBJ1-4; DNA: TGTGCCAGCAGCCCAAGCGGCAGCTCGGAAAAACTGTTTTTT; CDR3: CASSPSGSSEKLFF
size: .; V: TRBV3-1/TRBV3-2; D: TRBD1; J: TRBJ2-7; DNA: TGTGCCAGCAGCCCGGATGGGGACAGGTACTACGAGCAGTACTTC; CDR3: CASSPDGDRYYEQYF
size: .; V: TRBV28; D: .; J: TRBJ1-2; DNA: TGTGCCAGCAGGACGAGTGGATTAGTGGTGGACTACACCTTC; CDR3: CASRTSGLVVDYTF
size: .; V: TRBV9; D: .; J: TRBJ1-5; DNA: TGTGCCAGCAGCGTAGAGTCTCCTGTTCGGCCCCAGCATTTT; CDR3: CASSVESPVRPQHF
size: .; V: TRBV5-1; D: .; J: TRBJ2-1; DNA: TGCGCCAGCAGCTTGTTGGGCTCCATTCGGTACAATGAGCAGTTCTTC; CDR3: CASSLLGSIRYNEQFF
size: once; V: TRBV12-3/TRBV12-4; D: .; J: TRBJ2-7; DNA: TGTGCCAGCAGTTTACTCTACGAGCAGTACTTC; CDR3: CASSLLYEQYF
size: .; V: TRBV11-2; D: TRBD1; J: TRBJ1-1; DNA: TGTGCCAGCAGCCGCGGGACAGGGCCTCCTACTTCTGAAGCTTTCTTT; CDR3: CASSRGTGPPTSEAFF
size: .; V: TRBV20-1; D: .; J: TRBJ2-5; DNA: TGCAGTGCTAGCAGGGGGGGGACCCAGTACTTC; CDR3: CSASRGGTQYF
size: once; V: TRBV6-2/TRBV6-3; D: TRBD1; J: TRBJ1-5; DNA: TGTGCCAGCAGTTACGTAACAGGGGGCGCGGATCAGCCCCAGCATTTT; CDR3: CASSYVTGGADQPQHF
size: few; V: TRBV10-3; D: TRBD1; J: TRBJ2-7; DNA: TGTGCCATCAGTGGACAGGGGGCCTACGAGCAGTACTTC; CDR3: CAISGQGAYEQYF
size: .; V: TRBV6-6; D: .; J: TRBJ1-2; DNA: TGTGCCAGCAGTTACTCGAGGACAGACTATGGCTACACCTTC; CDR3: CASSYSRTDYGYTF
size: .; V: TRBV30; D: .; J: TRBJ1-4; DNA: TGTGCCTGGAGTAGGCAGCTTAATGAAAAACTGTTTTTT; CDR3: CAWSRQLNEKLFF
size: .; V: TRBV5-5; D: .; J: TRBJ1-3; DNA: TGTGCCAGCAGCTTGTATCAGGGAGCCTCTGGAAACACCATATATTTT; CDR3: CASSLYQGASGNTIYF
size: once; V: TRBV7-2; D: TRBD1; J: TRBJ1-4; DNA: TGTGCCAGCAGCTTGGGCCGACAGGGGCGGGGTGAAAAACTGTTTTTT; CDR3: CASSLGRQGRGEKLFF
size: .; V: TRBV19; D: TRBD1; J: TRBJ2-4; DNA: TGTGCCAGTAGTGTGTCATCTAAACAGGGGGCGGAAAACATTCAGTACTTC; CDR3: CASSVSSKQGAENIQYF
size: .; V: TRBV27; D: TRBD2; J: TRBJ2-2; DNA: TGTGCCAGCAGTTTACGCGGGGGAAGACCCGGGGAGCTGTTTTTT; CDR3: CASSLRGGRPGELFF
size: .; V: TRBV13; D: .; J: TRBJ1-2; DNA: TGTGCCAGCAGCTTAGGGGTGGGTAACTATGGCTACACCTTC; CDR3: CASSLGVGNYGYTF
size: .; V: TRBV29-1; D: TRBD1; J: TRBJ1-2; DNA: TGCAGCGTGGACAGGGCCGGTGGCTACACCTTC; CDR3: CSVDRAGGYTF
size: once; V: TRBV10-3; D: TRBD1; J: TRBJ1-5; DNA: TGTGCCACGACCGGGACAGGGAGTTTAGGTAGCAATCAGCCCCAGCATTTT; CDR3: CATTGTGSLGSNQPQHF
size: .; V: TRBV9; D: .; J: TRBJ1-1; DNA: TGTGCCAGCAGCGCAGGTATGTTGAACACTGAAGCTTTCTTT; CDR3: CASSAGMLNTEAFF
size: .; V: TRBV10-3; D: .; J: TRBJ2-5; DNA: TGTGCCATCAGCCCCCAGGGGCAAGAGACCCAGTACTTC; CDR3: CAISPQGQETQYF
size: .; V: TRBV5-1; D: .; J: TRBJ1-3; DNA: TGCGCCAGCAGTTCATCCCCCCCAGACTCTGGAAACACCATATATTTT; CDR3: CASSSSPPDSGNTIYF
size: .; V: TRBV4-3; D: TRBD1; J: TRBJ2-7; DNA: TGCGCCAGCAGCCAAGGGACAGGGGAGAGCTCCTACGAGCAGTACTTC; CDR3: CASSQGTGESSYEQYF
size: .; V: TRBV7-2; D: TRBD1; J: TRBJ2-2; DNA: TGTGCCAGCAGCAAGATTCCACCAGGGACAGGGGGAACCGGGGAGCTGTTTTTT; CDR3: CASSKIPPGTGGTGELFF
size: .; V: TRBV4-3; D: .; J: TRBJ1-4; DNA: TGCGCCAGCAGCCAAGAACCCAGGGTACCCGCAAAACTGTTTTTT; CDR3: CASSQEPRVPAKLFF
size: .; V: TRBV19; D: .; J: TRBJ1-1; DNA: TGTGCCAGTAGTGTGAGTTTGAACACTGAAGCTTTCTTT; CDR3: CASSVSLNTEAFF
size: .; V: TRBV15; D: .; J: TRBJ1-2; DNA: TGTGCCACCAGCAGACGGGCCAACAGGGTGGACTATGGCTACACCTTC; CDR3: CATSRRANRVDYGYTF
size: .; V: TRBV19; D: TRBD2; J: TRBJ2-7; DNA: TGTGCCAGTAGTCTCAGACTAGCGGAATACGAGCAGTACTTC; CDR3: CASSLRLAEYEQYF
size: .; V: TRBV3-1/TRBV3-2; D: TRBD2; J: TRBJ2-7; DNA: TGTGCCAGCAGCCGTAGGGACGGGCGGGGGACCTACGAGCAGTACTTC; CDR3: CASSRRDGRGTYEQYF
size: .; V: TRBV20-1; D: TRBD2; J: TRBJ2-2; DNA: TGCAGTGCTAGTTCGAAGCTAGCGGGGCGGAACACCGGGGAGCTGTTTTTT; CDR3: CSASSKLAGRNTGELFF
size: .; V: TRBV7-2; D: .; J: TRBJ1-2; DNA: TGTGCCAGCAGCTTAGACAGGTCTGGCTACACCTTC; CDR3: CASSLDRSGYTF
size: once; V: TRBV28; D: .; J: TRBJ2-6; DNA: TGTGCCAGCAGTTTTGCGGCCATTTTGAGCTCTGGGGCCAACGTCCTGACTTTC; CDR3: CASSFAAILSSGANVLTF
size: few; V: TRBV11-1; D: .; J: TRBJ1-6; DNA: TGTGCCAGCAGCTTAAATTCCCCTACGAATTCACCCCTCCACTTT; CDR3: CASSLNSPTNSPLHF
size: .; V: TRBV28; D: .; J: TRBJ1-5; DNA: TGTGCCAGCAGGGGGGCCGGGGGCAATCAGCCCCAGCATTTT; CDR3: CASRGAGGNQPQHF
size: once; V: TRBV20-1; D: .; J: TRBJ2-1; DNA: TGCAGTGCTAGAGTAGTGGGCCCGCAGTTCTTC; CDR3: CSARVVGPQFF
size: .; V: TRBV5-1; D: .; J: TRBJ2-7; DNA: TGCGCCAGCAGCTTGGGCCAGGACGAGCAGTACTTC; CDR3: CASSLGQDEQYF
size: .; V: TRBV3-1/TRBV3-2; D: TRBD1; J: TRBJ2-1; DNA: TGTGCCAGCAGCTTTGGACAGGACGGTGAGCAGTTCTTC; CDR3: CASSFGQDGEQFF
size: .; V: TRBV4-3; D: .; J: TRBJ2-2; DNA: TGCGCCAGCAGCCAAGATCCCCCACGAGACCAGAACACCGGGGAGCTGTTTTTT; CDR3: CASSQDPPRDQNTGELFF
size: .; V: TRBV6-5; D: .; J: TRBJ2-2; DNA: TGTGCCAGCAGTTATCTGTCTACCGGGGAGCTGTTTTTT; CDR3: CASSYLSTGELFF